This T cell receptor (beta chain) was recovered during a study of neurological immune-mediated disorders (dated by TCRdb to about 2019). Some background on the complete study: Among the roughly 34 multiple sclerosis patients, relapsing-remitting MS was present in around 31 and secondary progressive MS was present in 3. The cohort comprised roughly 65 subjects: 15 or so HAM/TSP patients, approximately 34 multiple sclerosis patients and 20 healthy controls. The approximately 99 TCR-beta libraries included longitudinal samples, technical triplicates and paired sorted CD4+ and CD8+ T-cell subsets alongside PBMC samples. Peripheral blood TCR-beta repertoires from patients with HTLV-I-associated myelopathy (HAM/TSP), patients with multiple sclerosis, and healthy controls were compared in the study using UMI-based sequencing. The research as a whole found: TCR clonal expansion was greatest in HAM/TSP patients and smallest in MS patients, who ranked below even healthy controls. No identical CDR3 amino acid sequences were shared among expanded clones across subjects, suggesting private TCR-beta repertoires in all groups. The MS cluster was not associated with any clinical or MRI features, and the authors stated that larger cohorts are needed. Repertoires from 18 of 34 MS patients were grouped by phylogenetic analysis into a cluster of related CDR3 sequences, suggesting a possible repertoire-level signature.

CDR1 and CDR2 are drawn from the germline V gene (reference sequence): DFQATT, SNEGSKA. From the cysteine through the phenylalanine, the CDR3 covers 14 amino acids. The sequence is cut down to CDR3 DNA, 42 bases in frame from base 1. Ends trimmed: V by 0 bases, J by 3 bases; bases unmatched to a gene: 5. For unsorted PBMC libraries, 2 million PBMCs were used after storage in RNAlater at -80 degrees C until RNA extraction. The multiple sclerosis patients were enrolled in a US clinical protocol that used magnetic resonance imaging to evaluate disease progression. Peripheral blood was subjected to Ficoll-Hypaque density gradient centrifugation to isolate PBMCs, which were then cryopreserved in liquid nitrogen. In this sample, this clonotype turned up a few times. Its cognate antigen has yet to be identified. Nothing much larger sits one base from this clone, and base qualities are not available. cDNA was synthesized by template-switch 5'RACE using a primer carrying a 10-nucleotide random unique molecular identifier by which each TCR transcript was tagged. Each sequencing run produced over 180 million TCR-beta sequences covering 15-18 subjects. The RNeasy kit was used to extract total RNA. The KAPA Real-time Library Amplification kit was used to amplify TCR-beta VDJ regions with primers targeting the TCR constant region and the 5'RACE anchor. Sample indexes and Illumina adaptors were added in a first PCR, and a second PCR then increased library yield. The roughly 650 bp TCR product was size-selected on a 2% E-gel SizeSelection system after Ampure bead purification. Before pooling, library quality was assessed on a Bioanalyzer, concentration was determined with Qubit, and library quantification was performed with the Kapa Library Quantification kit. An Illumina HiSeq 2500 was used to sequence the libraries paired-end at 2 x 150 bp. To increase sequence diversity, 25-30% phiX was spiked into each library pool. Concerning the study's data processing: Quality-filtered reads were processed with the UMI-based MiGEC pipeline, which removed over 75% of raw TCR sequences during error correction. IMGT germline references were used for aligning VDJ genes, and each clonotype was defined as a unique CDR3 amino acid sequence together with its V-J genes. VDJtools evaluated clonal expansion, Shannon diversity and CDR3 relatedness (CalcPairwiseDistances, ClusterSamples); CLCbio workbench built phylogenetic trees. Expanded clones were defined as having at least 8 unique UMIs, based on coefficient-of-variation modelling across technical triplicates. In TCRdb, the public reads were trimmed at Q25 with fastp and aligned with MiXCR, with productive beta chains retained. Each record represents a unique CDR3 protein, reported with the most common genes and DNA among its rows. The V and J calls were determined by TCRdb, not by the authors. The sample has under 80,000 distinct CDR3 sequences on record, about 4.2% of them singletons. 1% to 1.5% of the sample is in the top ten clones.

Sequencing was performed on PBMCs. The clonotype originates from a man under 40 with multiple sclerosis. The chain is assembled from TRBV20-1 and TRBJ2-7; 7 junctional bases match TRBD1. This receptor carries the CDR3 CSARDQDRVYEQYF. The nucleotide sequence reads as follows: TGCAGTGCTAGAGACCAAGACAGGGTCTACGAGCAGTACTTC.